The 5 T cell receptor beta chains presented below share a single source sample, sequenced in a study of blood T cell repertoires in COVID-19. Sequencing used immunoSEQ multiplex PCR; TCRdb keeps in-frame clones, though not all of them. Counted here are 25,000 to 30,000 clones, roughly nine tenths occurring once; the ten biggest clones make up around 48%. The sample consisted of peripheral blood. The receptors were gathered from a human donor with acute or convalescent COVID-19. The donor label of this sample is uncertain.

CDR3 nucleotide sequence: TGCAGCATTGCCCTGGACAGTTTAAACATTCAGTACTTC. It specifies CSIALDSLNIQYF. The chain uses TRBV29-1 and TRBJ2-4, with D tentatively TRBD1 (6 bases). Trimming removed 8 bases at V and 6 bases at J, with 17 bases between. Germline CDR1 reads SQVTM; CDR2 reads ANQGSEA. The CDR3 runs to 13 residues.

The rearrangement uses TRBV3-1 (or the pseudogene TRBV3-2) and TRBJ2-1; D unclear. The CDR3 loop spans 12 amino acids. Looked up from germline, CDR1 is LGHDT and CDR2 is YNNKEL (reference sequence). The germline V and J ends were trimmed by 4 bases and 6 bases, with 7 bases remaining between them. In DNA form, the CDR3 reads TGTGCCAGCAGCCGAGTTATCAATGAGCAGTTCTTC. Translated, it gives CASSRVINEQFF.

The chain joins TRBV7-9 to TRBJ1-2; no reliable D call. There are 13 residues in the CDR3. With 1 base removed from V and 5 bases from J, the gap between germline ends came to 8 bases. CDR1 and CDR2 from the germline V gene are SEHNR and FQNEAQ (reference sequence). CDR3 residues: CASSLEVSYGYTF. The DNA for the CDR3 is TGTGCCAGCAGCTTAGAAGTCAGTTATGGCTACACCTTC.

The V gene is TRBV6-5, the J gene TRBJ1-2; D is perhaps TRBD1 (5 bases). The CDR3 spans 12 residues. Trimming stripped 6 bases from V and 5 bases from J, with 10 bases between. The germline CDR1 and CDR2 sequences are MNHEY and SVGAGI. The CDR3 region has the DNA TGTGCCAGCAGGGGGCTTGATTATGGCTACACCTTC. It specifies CASRGLDYGYTF.

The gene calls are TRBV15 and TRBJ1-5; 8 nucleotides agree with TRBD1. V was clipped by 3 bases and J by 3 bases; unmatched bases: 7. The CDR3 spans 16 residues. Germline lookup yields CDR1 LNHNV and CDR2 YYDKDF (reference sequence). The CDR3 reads CATSRGPGQANQPQHF. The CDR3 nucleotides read TGTGCCACCAGCAGGGGTCCGGGACAGGCCAATCAGCCCCAGCATTTT.